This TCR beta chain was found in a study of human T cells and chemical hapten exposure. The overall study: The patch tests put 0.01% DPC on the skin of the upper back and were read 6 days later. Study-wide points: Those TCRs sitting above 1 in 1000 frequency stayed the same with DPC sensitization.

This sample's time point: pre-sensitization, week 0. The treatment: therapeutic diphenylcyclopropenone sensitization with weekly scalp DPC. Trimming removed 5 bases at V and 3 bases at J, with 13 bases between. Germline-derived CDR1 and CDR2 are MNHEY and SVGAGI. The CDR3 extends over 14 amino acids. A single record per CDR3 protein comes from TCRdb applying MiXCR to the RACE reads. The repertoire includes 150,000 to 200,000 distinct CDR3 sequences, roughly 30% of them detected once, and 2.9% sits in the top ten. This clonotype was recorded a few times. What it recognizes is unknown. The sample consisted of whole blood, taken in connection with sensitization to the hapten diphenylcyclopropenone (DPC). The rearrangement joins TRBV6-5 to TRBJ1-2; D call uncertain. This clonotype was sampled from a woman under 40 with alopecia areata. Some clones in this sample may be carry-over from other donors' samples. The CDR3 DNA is TGTGCCAGCAGTCCTGGCCGGGCCTACTATGGCTACACCTTC. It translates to CASSPGRAYYGYTF.